A selection of T cell receptor beta chains follows, all from one sample in a study of cytomegalovirus exposure and HLA in healthy donors. Measured with immunoSEQ multiplex PCR; TCRdb has only the in-frame clones, and not every one. Of about 250,000 clones in the sample, 75% to 90% are singletons; the top ten hold about 0.29%. Sequenced material: PBMCs. The receptors derive from a girl aged 2-10 years in good health and CMV-seronegative. CDR3s include the opening cysteine and the closing phenylalanine or tryptophan. D genes are given only for firm matches. Some rows have no size entry. The others give once, few or many, or a class for an expanded clone.

>NA|14|TRBV28|TRBJ2-1|TRBD2
CASSLTSGWKGQFF
TGTGCCAGCAGTTTAACTAGCGGGTGGAAAGGGCAGTTCTTC
>NA|15|TRBV6-5|TRBJ2-7|TRBD2
CASSYRERGAYEQYF
TGTGCCAGCAGTTACAGGGAACGGGGGGCCTACGAGCAGTACTTC
>NA|14|TRBV9|TRBJ2-7|TRBD1
CASSVGQGPYEQYF
TGTGCCAGCAGCGTTGGACAGGGGCCCTACGAGCAGTACTTC
>NA|13|TRBV29-1|TRBJ2-7|TRBD2
CSVVASGIYEQYF
TGCAGCGTTGTCGCTAGCGGGATCTACGAGCAGTACTTC
>NA|15|TRBV6-5|TRBJ1-5|NA
CASSYAGIGNQPQHF
TGTGCCAGCAGTTACGCAGGGATCGGCAATCAGCCCCAGCATTTT
>NA|17|TRBV29-1|TRBJ2-7|TRBD2
CSVEDGGLAGGPYEQYF
TGCAGCGTTGAAGATGGCGGACTAGCGGGAGGGCCGTACGAGCAGTACTTC
>once|17|TRBV30|TRBJ1-2|NA
CAWSVNRAGGIWYGYTF
TGTGCCTGGAGTGTAAATCGGGCAGGAGGCATCTGGTATGGCTACACCTTC
>NA|14|TRBV27|TRBJ2-1|NA
CASSTTPYYNEQFF
TGTGCCAGCAGTACGACACCTTACTACAATGAGCAGTTCTTC
>NA|16|TRBV28|TRBJ1-2|NA
CASSFRQGKANYGYTF
TGTGCCAGCAGTTTTCGCCAGGGCAAAGCTAACTATGGCTACACCTTC
>NA|18|TRBV5-3|TRBJ2-2|NA
CARSPVSTQVGPTGELFF
TGTGCCAGAAGCCCGGTATCCACTCAGGTGGGTCCTACCGGGGAGCTGTTTTTT
>NA|15|TRBV29-1|TRBJ2-1|NA
CSVGGVDFSYNEQFF
TGCAGCGTCGGGGGAGTGGACTTCTCCTACAATGAGCAGTTCTTC
>NA|15|TRBV9|TRBJ2-2|TRBD2
CASSDRTSGAGELFF
TGTGCCAGCAGCGACAGGACTAGCGGGGCCGGGGAGCTGTTTTTT
>few|16|TRBV12-5|TRBJ1-1|TRBD1
CASGRTGAPGNTEAFF
TGTGCTAGTGGCCGAACAGGGGCCCCAGGGAACACTGAAGCTTTCTTT
>NA|16|TRBV10-3|TRBJ2-1|TRBD2
CAISGPGLADNNEQFF
TGTGCCATCAGTGGTCCGGGACTAGCGGATAACAATGAGCAGTTCTTC
>NA|12|TRBV28|TRBJ2-5|NA
CASSRGQETQYF
TGTGCCAGCAGCCGGGGTCAAGAGACCCAGTACTTC
>NA|15|TRBV9|TRBJ1-1|NA
CASSEWDSMNTEAFF
TGTGCCAGCAGCGAGTGGGACTCTATGAACACTGAAGCTTTCTTT
>NA|15|TRBV2|TRBJ2-7|TRBD2
CARQGLAEPPYEQYF
TGTGCCAGGCAGGGACTAGCGGAGCCACCCTACGAGCAGTACTTC
>few|16|TRBV9|TRBJ1-1|TRBD1
CASSVNRTGGNTEAFF
TGTGCCAGCAGCGTAAATCGGACAGGGGGTAACACTGAAGCTTTCTTT
>NA|14|TRBV6-5|TRBJ2-7|NA
CASSGTDSPYEQYF
TGTGCCAGCAGTGGAACCGACAGTCCCTACGAGCAGTACTTC
>NA|12|TRBV28|TRBJ1-1|NA
CASSLRHTEAFF
TGTGCCAGCAGCCTACGCCACACTGAAGCTTTCTTT
>NA|18|TRBV9|TRBJ2-7|TRBD2
CASSPNSGTRVFPYEQYF
TGTGCCAGCAGCCCAAACTCCGGGACTAGGGTCTTTCCCTACGAGCAGTACTTC
>NA|15|TRBV28|TRBJ2-1|NA
CASSSPSGSRNEQFF
TGTGCCAGCAGTTCCCCCTCCGGGAGCCGCAATGAGCAGTTCTTC
>NA|17|TRBV10-3|TRBJ1-1|TRBD1
CAISESWGQGSLTEAFF
TGTGCCATCAGTGAGTCGTGGGGACAGGGCTCGCTCACTGAAGCTTTCTTT
>NA|16|TRBV6-6|TRBJ2-7|NA
CASSHPGVRSSYEQYF
TGTGCCAGCAGTCATCCAGGGGTGAGGAGCTCCTACGAGCAGTACTTC
>NA|13|TRBV25-1|TRBJ2-1|TRBD2
CASSGLAYNEQFF
TGTGCCAGCAGTGGACTAGCGTACAATGAGCAGTTCTTC
>NA|14|TRBV7-9|TRBJ1-2|TRBD1
CASSPWTGELGYTF
TGTGCCAGCAGCCCCTGGACAGGGGAACTTGGCTACACCTTC
>NA|15|TRBV7-8|TRBJ2-7|TRBD2
CASRRETSDLGEQYF
TGTGCCAGCAGGCGGGAGACTAGCGACCTGGGGGAGCAGTACTTC
>NA|14|TRBV5-4|TRBJ2-7|NA
CASSLVPDSYEQYF
TGTGCCAGCAGCTTGGTGCCAGATTCCTACGAGCAGTACTTC
>NA|18|TRBV6-1|TRBJ1-3|NA
CASSEFLFVWASGNTIYF
TGTGCCAGCAGTGAGTTTTTGTTTGTGTGGGCCTCTGGAAACACCATATATTTT
>NA|18|TRBV7-3|TRBJ2-3|NA
CASSPQPLGLLSTDTQYF
TGTGCCAGCAGCCCTCAACCCTTGGGGCTTCTTAGCACAGATACGCAGTATTTT